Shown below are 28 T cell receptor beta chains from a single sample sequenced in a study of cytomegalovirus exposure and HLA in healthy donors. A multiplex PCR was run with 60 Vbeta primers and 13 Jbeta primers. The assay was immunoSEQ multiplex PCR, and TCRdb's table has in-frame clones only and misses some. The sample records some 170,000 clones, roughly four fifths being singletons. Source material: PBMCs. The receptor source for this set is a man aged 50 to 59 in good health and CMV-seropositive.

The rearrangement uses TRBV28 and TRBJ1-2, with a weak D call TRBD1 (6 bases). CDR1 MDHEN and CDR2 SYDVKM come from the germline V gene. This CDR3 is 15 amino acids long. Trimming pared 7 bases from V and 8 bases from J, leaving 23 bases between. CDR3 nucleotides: TGTGCCAGCAATTCTCCGGGACACGGGAGGGCGGGCTACACCTTC. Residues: CASNSPGHGRAGYTF.

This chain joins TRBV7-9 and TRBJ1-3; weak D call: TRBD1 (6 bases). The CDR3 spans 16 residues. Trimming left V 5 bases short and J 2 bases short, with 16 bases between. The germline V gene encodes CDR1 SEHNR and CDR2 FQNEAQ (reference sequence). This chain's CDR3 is CASSPRLQGAGNTIYF. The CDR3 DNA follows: TGTGCCAGCAGCCCCCGGTTACAGGGCGCTGGAAACACCATATATTTT.

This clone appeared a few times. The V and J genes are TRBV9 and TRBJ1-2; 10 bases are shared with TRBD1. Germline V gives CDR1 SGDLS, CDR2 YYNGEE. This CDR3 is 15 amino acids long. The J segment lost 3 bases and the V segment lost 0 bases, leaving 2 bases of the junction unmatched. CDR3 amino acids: CASSVGDRGDYGYTF. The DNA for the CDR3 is TGTGCCAGCAGCGTAGGGGACAGGGGTGACTATGGCTACACCTTC.

DNA for the CDR3: TGTGCCAGCAGCTGGACAGGGGGCTATGGCTACACCTTC. This gives the protein CASSWTGGYGYTF. The chain links TRBV7-2 to TRBJ1-2; the match to TRBD1 covers 10 bases. This CDR3 region has 13 residues. Germline trimming cut 4 bases from V and 4 bases from J; bases unmatched to any gene: 0. Per germline, CDR1 SGHTA and CDR2 FQGNSA. The variable domain in full, with the rest retrieved from reference TRBV7-2 and TRBJ1-2, is GAGVSQSPSNKVTEKGKDVELRCDPISGHTALYWYRQSLGQGLEFLIYFQGNSAPDKSGLPSDRFSAERTGGSVSTLTIQRTQQEDSAVYLCASSWTGGYGYTFGSGTRLTVV.

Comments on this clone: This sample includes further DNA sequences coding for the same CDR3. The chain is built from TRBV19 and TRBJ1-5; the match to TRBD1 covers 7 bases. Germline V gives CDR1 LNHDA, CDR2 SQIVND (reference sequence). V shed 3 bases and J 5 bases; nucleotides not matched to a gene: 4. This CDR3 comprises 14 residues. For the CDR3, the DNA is TGTGCCAGTAGTATCGAACAGGGGCATCAGCCCCAGCATTTT. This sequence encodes CASSIEQGHQPQHF.

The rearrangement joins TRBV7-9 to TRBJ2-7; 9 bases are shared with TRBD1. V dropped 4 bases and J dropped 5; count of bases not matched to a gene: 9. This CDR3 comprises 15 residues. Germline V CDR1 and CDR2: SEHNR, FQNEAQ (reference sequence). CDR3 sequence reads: CASSWGTGRAHEQYF. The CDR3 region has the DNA TGTGCCAGCAGCTGGGGGACAGGGAGAGCCCACGAGCAGTACTTC.

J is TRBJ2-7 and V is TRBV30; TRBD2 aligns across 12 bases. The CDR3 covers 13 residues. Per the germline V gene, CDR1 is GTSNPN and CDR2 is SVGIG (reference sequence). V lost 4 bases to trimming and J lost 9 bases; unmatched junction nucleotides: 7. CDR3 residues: CAWTLAGGSGQYF. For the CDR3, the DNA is TGTGCCTGGACACTAGCGGGAGGAAGCGGGCAGTACTTC.

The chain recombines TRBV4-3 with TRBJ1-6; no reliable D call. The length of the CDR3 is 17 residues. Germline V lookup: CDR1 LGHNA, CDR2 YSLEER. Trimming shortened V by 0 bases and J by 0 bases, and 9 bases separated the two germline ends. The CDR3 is CASSQDTVFSYNSPLHF. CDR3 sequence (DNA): TGCGCCAGCAGCCAAGATACAGTTTTCTCCTATAATTCACCCCTCCACTTT.

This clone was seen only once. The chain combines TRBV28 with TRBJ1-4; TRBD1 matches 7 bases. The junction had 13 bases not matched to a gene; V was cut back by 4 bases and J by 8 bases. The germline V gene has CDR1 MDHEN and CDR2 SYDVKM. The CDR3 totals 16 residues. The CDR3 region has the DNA TGTGCCAGCAGTTCGCACTCAGGGGGAGTAGAAGAAAAACTGTTTTTT. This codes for CASSSHSGGVEEKLFF.

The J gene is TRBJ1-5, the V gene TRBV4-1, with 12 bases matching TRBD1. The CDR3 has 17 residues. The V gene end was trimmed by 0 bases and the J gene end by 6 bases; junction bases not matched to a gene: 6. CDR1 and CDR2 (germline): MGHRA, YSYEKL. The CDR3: CASSQDGTGGGIQPQHF. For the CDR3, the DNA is TGCGCCAGCAGCCAAGATGGGACAGGGGGCGGCATTCAGCCCCAGCATTTT.

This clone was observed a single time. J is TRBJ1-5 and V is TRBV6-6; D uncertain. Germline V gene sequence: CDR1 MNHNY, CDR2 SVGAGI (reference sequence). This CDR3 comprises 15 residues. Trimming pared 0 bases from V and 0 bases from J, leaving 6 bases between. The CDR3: CASSYSSGSNQPQHF. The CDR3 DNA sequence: TGTGCCAGCAGTTACTCCTCAGGTAGCAATCAGCCCCAGCATTTT.

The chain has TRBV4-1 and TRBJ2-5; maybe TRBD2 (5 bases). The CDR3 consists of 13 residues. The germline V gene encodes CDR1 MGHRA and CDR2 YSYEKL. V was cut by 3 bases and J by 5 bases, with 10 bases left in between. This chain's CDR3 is CASSQRDRETQYF. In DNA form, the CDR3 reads TGCGCCAGCAGCCAGAGGGATCGGGAGACCCAGTACTTC.

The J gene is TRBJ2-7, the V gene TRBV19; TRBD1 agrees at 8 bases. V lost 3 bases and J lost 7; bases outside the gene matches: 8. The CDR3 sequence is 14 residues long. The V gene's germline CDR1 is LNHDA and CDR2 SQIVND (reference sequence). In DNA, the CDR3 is TGTGCCAGTAGTATCCAGGGGGCGCAAGGTGAGCAGTACTTC. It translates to CASSIQGAQGEQYF.

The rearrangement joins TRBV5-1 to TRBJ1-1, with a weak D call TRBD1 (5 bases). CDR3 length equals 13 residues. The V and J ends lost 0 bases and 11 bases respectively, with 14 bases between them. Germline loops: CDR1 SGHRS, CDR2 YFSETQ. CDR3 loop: CASSLGPQGGAFF. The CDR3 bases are TGCGCCAGCAGCTTGGGGCCTCAGGGAGGCGCTTTCTTT. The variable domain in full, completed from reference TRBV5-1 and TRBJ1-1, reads KAGVTQTPRYLIKTRGQQVTLSCSPISGHRSVSWYQQTPGQGLQFLFEYFSETQRNKGNFPGRFSGRQFSNSRSEMNVSTLELGDSALYLCASSLGPQGGAFFGQGTRLTVV.

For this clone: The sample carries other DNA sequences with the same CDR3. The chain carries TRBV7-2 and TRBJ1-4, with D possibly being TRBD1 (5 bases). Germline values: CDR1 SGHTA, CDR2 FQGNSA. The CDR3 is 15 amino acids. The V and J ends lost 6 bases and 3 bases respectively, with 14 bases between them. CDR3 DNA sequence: TGTGCCAGCAGTCTGGCCGGGGGAGCTAATGAAAAACTGTTTTTT. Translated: CASSLAGGANEKLFF.

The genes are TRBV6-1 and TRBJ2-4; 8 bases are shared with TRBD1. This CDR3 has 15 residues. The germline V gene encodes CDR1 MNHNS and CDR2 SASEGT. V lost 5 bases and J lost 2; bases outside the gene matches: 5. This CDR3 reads CASSLDRAPKNIQYF. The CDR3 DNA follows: TGTGCCAGCAGTCTGGACAGGGCCCCCAAAAACATTCAGTACTTC.

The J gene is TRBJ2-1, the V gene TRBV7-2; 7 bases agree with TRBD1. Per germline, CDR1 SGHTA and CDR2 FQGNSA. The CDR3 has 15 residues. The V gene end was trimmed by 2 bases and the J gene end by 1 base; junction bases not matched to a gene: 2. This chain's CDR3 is CASSLWTGSYNEQFF. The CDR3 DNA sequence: TGTGCCAGCAGCTTATGGACAGGTTCCTACAATGAGCAGTTCTTC.

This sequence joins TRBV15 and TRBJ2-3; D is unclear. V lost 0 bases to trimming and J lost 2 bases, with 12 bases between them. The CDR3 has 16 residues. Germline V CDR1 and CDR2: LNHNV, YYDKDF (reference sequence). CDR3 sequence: CATSRDSSLITDTQYF. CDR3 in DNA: TGTGCCACCAGCAGAGATAGTAGCCTTATCACAGATACGCAGTATTTT. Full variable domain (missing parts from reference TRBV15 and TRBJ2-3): DAMVIQNPRYQVTQFGKPVTLSCSQTLNHNVMYWYQQKSSQAPKLLFHYYDKDFNNEADTPDNFQSRRPNTSFCFLDIRSPGLGDTAMYLCATSRDSSLITDTQYFGPGTRLTVL.

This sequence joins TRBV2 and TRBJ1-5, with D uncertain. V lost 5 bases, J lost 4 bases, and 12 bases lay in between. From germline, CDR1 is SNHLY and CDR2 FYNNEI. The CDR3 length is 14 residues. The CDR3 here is CASSRSERNQPQHF. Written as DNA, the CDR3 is TGTGCCAGCAGTCGATCAGAGCGGAATCAGCCCCAGCATTTT.

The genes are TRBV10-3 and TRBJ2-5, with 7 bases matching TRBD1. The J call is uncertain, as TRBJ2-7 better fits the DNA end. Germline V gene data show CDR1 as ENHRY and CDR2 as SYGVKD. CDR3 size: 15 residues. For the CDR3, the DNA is TGTGCCATCAGTGAAACCGGGACAGAGTTCTACGAGCAGTACTTC. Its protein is CAISETGTEFYEQYF.

The CDR3 loop reads CASSRIPDSYNEQFF. The CDR3 DNA follows: TGTGCCAGCAGCCGGATCCCGGACAGCTACAATGAGCAGTTCTTC. V and J are TRBV28 and TRBJ2-1, with D possibly being TRBD1 (6 bases). The CDR3 runs to 15 residues. V lost 6 bases and J lost 3, with 15 bases in between. Germline V gene lookup returns CDR1 MDHEN and CDR2 SYDVKM.

The CDR3 loop is CASSLTASTDTQYF. Written as DNA, the CDR3 is TGCGCCAGCAGCTTAACAGCTAGCACAGATACGCAGTATTTT. The rearrangement links TRBV5-1 to TRBJ2-3; D not certain. Germline CDR1 reads SGHRS; CDR2 reads YFSETQ. V lost 2 bases and J lost 0, with 7 bases in between. CDR3 length: 14 residues. Full variable domain (rest looked up from reference TRBV5-1 and TRBJ2-3): KAGVTQTPRYLIKTRGQQVTLSCSPISGHRSVSWYQQTPGQGLQFLFEYFSETQRNKGNFPGRFSGRQFSNSRSEMNVSTLELGDSALYLCASSLTASTDTQYFGPGTRLTVL.

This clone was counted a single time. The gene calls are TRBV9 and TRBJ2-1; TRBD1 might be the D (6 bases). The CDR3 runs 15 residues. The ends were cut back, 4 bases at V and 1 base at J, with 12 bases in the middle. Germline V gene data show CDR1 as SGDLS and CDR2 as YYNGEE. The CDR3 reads CASSNEGVSYNEQFF. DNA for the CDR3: TGTGCCAGCAGCAACGAGGGGGTTTCCTACAATGAGCAGTTCTTC.

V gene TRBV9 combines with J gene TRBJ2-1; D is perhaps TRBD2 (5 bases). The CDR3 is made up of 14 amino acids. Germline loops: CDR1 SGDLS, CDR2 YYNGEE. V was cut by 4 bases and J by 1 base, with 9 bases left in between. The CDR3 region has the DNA TGTGCCAGCAGCCCGGGCGGGTCCTACAATGAGCAGTTCTTC. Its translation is CASSPGGSYNEQFF.

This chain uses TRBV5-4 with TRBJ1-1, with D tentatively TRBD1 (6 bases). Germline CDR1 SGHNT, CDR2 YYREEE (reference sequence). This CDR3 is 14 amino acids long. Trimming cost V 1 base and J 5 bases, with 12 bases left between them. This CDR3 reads CASSLSPGETEAFF. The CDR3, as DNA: TGTGCCAGCAGCTTGTCCCCAGGGGAGACTGAAGCTTTCTTT.

The CDR3 nucleotides read TGCAGCGTTGCGGTCACAGGGACCGGGGAGCTGTTTTTT. Translation: CSVAVTGTGELFF. This rearrangement joins TRBV29-1 to TRBJ2-2, with TRBD1 as a possible D gene (6 bases). CDR3 length: 13 amino acids. Germline CDR1 and CDR2: SQVTM and ANQGSEA. With 4 bases removed from V and 5 bases from J, the gap between germline ends came to 11 bases.

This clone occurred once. The CDR3 coding sequence is TGTGCCAGCAGCTTAGTCTCGGTAACTATGAACACTGAAGCTTTCTTT. It is translated as CASSLVSVTMNTEAFF. This chain links TRBV7-2 with TRBJ1-1; D gene ambiguous. This CDR3 comprises 16 residues. Trimming shortened V by 1 base and J by 0 bases, and 12 bases separated the two germline ends. CDR1 and CDR2 (germline): SGHTA, FQGNSA.

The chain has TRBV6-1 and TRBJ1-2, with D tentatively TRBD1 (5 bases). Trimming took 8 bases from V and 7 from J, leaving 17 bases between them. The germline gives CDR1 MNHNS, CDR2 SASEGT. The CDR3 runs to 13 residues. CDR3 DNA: TGTGCCAGCTGTCCGTGGAACAGGTTTGGCTACACCTTC. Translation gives CASCPWNRFGYTF.